This T cell receptor beta chain was sequenced in a study of tumor-infiltrating lymphocytes in primary liver carcinoma. Study-wide background: Every sample contained roughly 3.65 to 7.5 million productive TCRbeta reads, and these numbers were similar from one tissue type to another.

Germline DNA was also extracted, with blood RNA taken from unsorted whole blood. With a constant-region primer, TCR beta cDNA was made from approximately 500 ng of total RNA. TCR beta libraries came from three nested multiplex PCR rounds using slightly modified ARM-PCR. The first two PCR rounds used TRBV1-TRBV30 forward primers with a C-beta reverse primer, approximately 11 cycles each. MiXCR was run by TCRdb on the multiplex PCR reads, yielding one entry per CDR3 protein. This sample yields roughly 330,000 distinct CDR3 sequences, of which roughly 61% are seen a single time; roughly 6% belongs to the top ten. The CDR3 spans 15 residues. Looked up from germline, CDR1 is LGHNA and CDR2 is YNFKEQ. V lost 7 bases, J lost 7 bases, and 10 bases stayed unmatched. Study conclusions and caveats: Tumor tissue displayed a significantly greater top-250-clone fraction than blood (p = 0.039). Overlap between tumor regions exceeded overlap of tumor with adjacent tissue or blood.

The sample holds a few counts of this clonotype. Its antigen is not known. This TCR was recovered from a man between 40 and 49 years old with primary liver carcinoma and hepatitis B virus infection. The rearrangement joins TRBV4-2 to TRBJ2-2; the match to TRBD1 covers 9 bases. Material for sequencing was peripheral blood. The CDR3 spells CASTGGQGFNGELFF. CDR3 nucleotides: TGTGCCAGCACGGGGGGACAGGGTTTCAACGGGGAGCTGTTTTTT.